The clone carrying this T cell receptor beta chain was found many times. Its antigen remains unknown. Construction of TCR beta libraries relied on iRepertoire HTBI primers and on Arm-PCR targeting CDR3 regions. In the source study's methods: Across all samples, approximately 64 TRBV segments and around 14 TRBJ segments were identified. Each CDR3 protein gets one entry after TCRdb re-called the multiplex PCR reads with MiXCR. The V and J calls come from TCRdb's annotation, not from the publication. Of roughly 380,000 distinct CDR3 sequences in the sample, roughly 17% are singletons; the top ten hold about 32%. The data derive from a study of regulatory T cells in long-lasting Graves disease. This CDR3 contains 15 residues. From germline, CDR1 is LNHNV and CDR2 YYDKDF (reference sequence). The V and J ends lost 3 bases and 5 bases respectively, with 11 bases between them. Time point in this sample: newly diagnosed GD, antithyroid drugs for less than 3 months. Preparation of the TCR library used RNA extracted from PBMCs. It was an endocrinology department in Xi'an, China, that provided the patients.

Study-level results: With persistent disease, TRBV28, TRBJ1-2 and TRBJ2-5 were the favored segments.

The same sample was also studied in work on T cells in Graves' hyperthyroidism and ophthalmopathy. That investigation notes: Over 18 months, lack of ophthalmopathy progression marked Graves' hyperthyroidism as stable.

This sample comprised peripheral blood mononuclear cells (PBMCs), obtained at new diagnosis, from a patient treated with antithyroid drugs. J is TRBJ1-6 and V is TRBV15; TRBD1 is a possible D gene (6 bases). This clonotype originated in a man in his forties or fifties with Graves disease. The CDR3 bases are TGTGCCACCAGCAGGAACAGGGCGGATAATTCACCCCTCCACTTT. It is translated as CATSRNRADNSPLHF.